This T cell receptor beta chain was recorded in a study of cytomegalovirus exposure and HLA in healthy donors (dated by TCRdb to the late 2010s). About the investigation overall: An earlier analysis of 587 of the donors reported under 300 Gb of sequence data and 117 million unique TCR beta sequences obtained from around 190 million T cells. An early release that covered about 600 HLA-typed donors contained about 300 gigabases of sequencing data and around 80 million unique TCR sequences. Among the roughly 410 genotyped donors, approximately 76% belonged to the genetic ancestry cluster associated with self-reported Caucasian donors. The study was designed to test whether signatures of past pathogen exposure could be identified by cataloging public T cell receptors. The study used immunosequencing to profile the T cell repertoires of under 700 subjects and linked those repertoires to cytomegalovirus serostatus. In addition to the first cohort of several hundred subjects, a separate validation cohort of approximately 120 different subjects was used. The study combined high-throughput TCR immunosequencing, statistical association of individual TCRs with disease status, and machine learning to predict cytomegalovirus infection status. In a later analysis, previously published TCR beta repertoires from several hundred donors were re-analyzed and high-resolution HLA genotyping was added so that TCR occurrence patterns could be studied. In the later analysis, no new phenotypic data were used to find candidate immune exposures; instead, reliance was placed on TCR beta sequences and their occurrence across donors. An earlier analysis of some 600 of the donors applied high-throughput TCR beta sequencing to assess whether each TCR beta V gene segment acted as functional or pseudogenic. Alongside the repertoire data, information on donor age, sex, ethnicity and CMV serostatus was compiled. A later genetic analysis took genome-wide SNP genotypes for about 65% of the roughly 670 donors and used that subset as a discovery cohort. Every repertoire in the discovery cohort had been generated on one and the same sequencing platform. Class I and class II HLA loci were covered by the typing at four-digit resolution. The number of typed donors differed by locus: roughly 629-640 for A, B, C, DRB1 and DQB1; roughly 510 for DQA1; fewer than 610 for DPA1; and around 470 for DPB1. Roughly five DR-DQ haplotypes were handled as single units for association and clustering, since linkage in the cohort was strong. Among almost 400 genotyped donors of the cohort, an average of approximately 240,000 unique TCR beta nucleotide sequences were sequenced per donor, around a sixth of them non-productive.

The germline V gene supplies CDR1 SGHDT and CDR2 YYEEEE. The junction carries 10 bases between V and J, which are trimmed by 2 bases and 5 bases respectively. The CDR3 goes from the cysteine to the phenylalanine over 13 residues. Here the CDR3 DNA is all that survives: 39 bases in frame from base 1. Library construction relied on the immunoSEQ multiplex PCR assay. A mixture of 60 forward primers for TCR Vbeta segments and 13 reverse primers for TCR Jbeta segments was used in the multiplex PCR. A multiplex PCR assay on genomic DNA amplified the CDR3 region of rearranged TCR beta genes. On the Illumina HiSeq System, the amplified TCR beta libraries were sequenced as 87-base-pair reads. The authors' pipeline ran thus. A later analysis counted about 80 million unique TCR beta chains across the 650 to 700 repertoires, and roughly 10 million of these chains were shared by at least two donors. Raw reads were error-corrected and collapsed into unique sequences by a nearest-neighbor algorithm in which closely related sequences were merged to remove PCR and sequencing errors. V, D and J gene segments were assigned by aligning CDR3 sequences to IMGT reference sequences. For a sequence to be retained, a match of at least six nucleotides was required to both a V gene segment and a J gene segment. A rearrangement counted as productive if the CDR3 had no stop codons and remained in frame with V and J, and every other rearrangement counted as non-productive. CDR3 was defined according to IMGT convention as the region running from the second conserved V-encoded cysteine to the conserved J-encoded phenylalanine. Sequences without an unambiguous match to a single V gene segment were excluded from the earlier analysis of about 600 of the donors. In an earlier analysis of around 600 of the donors, V segments were called functional above 56.7% productive rearrangements and were called segregating when the between-donor standard deviation exceeded 5%. A statistical classification framework was built to diagnose cytomegalovirus status from the catalog of TCR beta chain sequences. A later analysis assigned V and J genes by comparing TCR nucleotide sequences with IMGT/GENE-DB human TR gene sequences. Using the TCRdist pipeline, a later analysis assigned CDR3 sequences along with most-parsimonious VDJ recombination scenarios. A later analysis defined each TCR beta chain by its CDR3 amino acid sequence plus V-gene family, and excluded reads lacking a unique V-gene family. To address suspected cross-contamination and a sequencing artifact, a later analysis removed 450 to 700 highly shared, low-generation-probability nucleotide sequences. In a later analysis, a clonal expansion index was calculated for each public chain from normalized within-repertoire ranks of inferred template counts. Generation probabilities in a later analysis came from a VDJ recombination model fitted to out-of-frame rearrangements, and those results were checked against IGoR. A later analysis scored TCR-TCR, TCR-HLA and TCR-CMV co-occurrence with hypergeometric tests, applying a repertoire-size bias correction to TCR pairs. A later analysis estimated false discovery rates by permuting HLA or CMV assignments 20 times. A later analysis grouped co-occurring TCRs with DBSCAN, adding TCRdist sequence similarity when clustering within HLA-allele-positive subsets. Co-occurrence clustering excluded repertoires with fewer than 30,000 or more than 120,000 public chains, plus five with anomalous nucleotide sharing. TCRdb took over this immuneACCESS table, retaining in-frame rearrangements with V and J assigned. Such tables are incomplete; in checked studies, under half of the missing clones stem from an unresolved V gene, and the remainder is unexplained. The V and J calls and clone size were taken over from that table, and D and trimming were inferred from the DNA. The table for this sample lists some 180,000 clones; 65% to 80% of them were counted only once. In total, the top ten clones hold approximately 4.4% of the sample.

The investigation overall reported the following: Across donors, most TCR sequences were observed very rarely, whereas some public TCRs were present in many individuals. Cytomegalovirus status was reported to be diagnosed by the classifier with high specificity and sensitivity in both the original and validation cohorts. A further reported finding was that TCR beta sequences accurately predicted the HLA-A and HLA-B alleles for most subjects in the first cohort. In an earlier analysis of approximately 590 of the donors, most TCR beta V segments appeared in productive rearrangements about 87% or about 30% of the time, broadly matching IMGT annotations. A cluster of highly shared sequence variants was judged likely to represent a technical artifact of the sequencing pipeline. Correlated functional status among segregating V segments might be attributable to linkage disequilibrium, but an unknown experimental factor could not be ruled out. A later analysis found that TCR association rates varied across HLA loci, with DRB1 alleles showing the most associated TCRs and HLA-C alleles the fewest. V-gene and J-gene trimming of TCR beta chains was associated with a missense DCLRE1C variant in a later genetic analysis, and the association was replicated in an independent cohort. A later analysis found that most CMV-associated TCR beta chains appeared HLA-restricted, with HLA associations seemingly driven largely by CMV exposure. At a false discovery rate of 0.05, a later analysis linked fewer than 20,000 TCR beta sequences to specific HLA alleles. In a later analysis, HLA-associated TCR beta chains were found to be more clonally expanded and to have lower generation probabilities than equally common non-associated chains. CMV serostatus was the only immune exposure information available for the cohort. Assigning TCR associations to individual alleles was difficult when HLA alleles, especially DR and DQ, strongly co-occurred. Roughly uniform sequencing depth across donors was assumed in presence/absence analyses, although this assumption may not hold. Because counts were too low, seventeen rarely observed V segments, including chromosome 9 orphons, were left out of the earlier analysis of approximately 500 of the donors. This cohort had only TCR beta chains sequenced, and the lack of alpha or paired-chain data limited which features could be detected. Because HLA typing was unavailable for some donors at each locus, only the typed subset was used in association tests. In a later genetic analysis, fewer N-insertions in productive TCRs were reported among donors in an Asian-associated ancestry cluster than the roughly 700-donor mean. Because the 87-base-pair reads could not distinguish some IMGT-functional V segments, including TRBV6-2 and TRBV6-3, those segments were excluded. A few of the identified cytomegalovirus-associated TCR beta chains were confirmed in vitro to be specific for cytomegalovirus antigens. In a later analysis, several top co-occurrence clusters were reported to appear linked to parvovirus B19, influenza, CMV and Epstein-Barr virus. A total of about 150 TCR beta chains were listed by the study as associated with cytomegalovirus. It was suggested by the authors that the approach could potentially be generalized to other disease states and immunological phenotypes.

This clone was picked up one time. Its antigen target is currently unknown. Within one base of it there is no much larger clone, and no base qualities were kept. In total, approximately 700 healthy bone marrow donors made up the cohort. All cohort members were sampled while nominally healthy, although unrecorded immune exposures were likely present. The donor tested CMV seropositive, placing the donor among the 250 to 300 seropositive members of the cohort. Every donor gave a peripheral blood sample, and the peripheral blood mononuclear cells from that sample were used for TCR beta sequencing. The Qiagen DNeasy Blood Extraction Kit was used to extract genomic DNA from the blood cell samples.

The specimen sequenced was PBMCs. This clonotype was obtained from a woman under 40 in good health and CMV-seropositive. Recombination connected TRBV5-6 to TRBJ1-1, with the D gene too uncertain to name. The bases read TGTGCCAGCAGCTTCGGGGATTTTACTGAAGCTTTCTTT. It translates as CASSFGDFTEAFF. Where the CDR3 stops, the reference TRBV5-6 and TRBJ1-1 genes take over; the full variable domain is DAGVTQSPTHLIKTRGQQVTLRCSPKSGHDTVSWYQQALGQGPQFIFQYYEEEERQRGNFPDRFSGHQFPNYSSELNVNALLLGDSALYLCASSFGDFTEAFFGQGTRLTVV.